The present entry profiles one T cell receptor beta chain with its context. Its antigen is unknown. Per-base quality was not reported, and no clone a single base away is much larger than it. This record comes from a study of blood T cell repertoires in COVID-19 (dated by TCRdb to 2020 to 2022). Regarding the complete study: The collaborator samples originated in the United States, Italy and Spain and spanned the acute and convalescent phases of COVID-19. The material from the prospective study consisted of cDNA or gDNA derived from T cells, B-cell-depleted T cells, or PBMCs. The dataset comprised deeply sampled blood TCRbeta repertoires from subjects exposed to, actively infected with, or recovered from COVID-19. The repertoires were made available in a free public database intended to serve as a resource for research on the immune response to SARS-CoV-2. Samples were obtained from the ongoing ImmuneRACE study (first 160 participants) and from roughly 1,300 subjects provided by 6 global collaborators. Sample metadata almost always included a de-identified subject ID, COVID-19 status, age in years and sex. Where HLA class I and class II types were available, the types were taken from metadata supplied by the sample provider, not from assay-based typing. Summary of the overall study and its limitations: Clinical and demographic metadata were provided uncurated, with the amount varying by source and participant.

TCRbeta CDR3 regions were amplified from genomic DNA using the immunoSEQ Assay, a bias-controlled multiplex PCR. In the source study's methods: Within the assay, amplification of reference gene primers was used to estimate how many nucleated cells each sample contained. To quantify the absolute abundance of each unique TCRbeta CDR3 rearrangement, sequence reads were collapsed and filtered. For each sample, productive Simpson clonality was calculated as the square root of Simpson's diversity index across productive rearrangements. TCRdb's version of the immuneACCESS table is confined to in-frame rearrangements and falls short of the full clone set. An unresolved V gene accounts for under half of the shortfall where checked; the remainder is of unknown origin. D and trimming come from the DNA, and the V and J calls and clone size come from that table. Here the sample has about 93,000 clones; around nine tenths occur a single time. Around 20% of the sample rests with the top ten.

Measured from the cysteine to the phenylalanine, the CDR3 is 14 residues long. The kept DNA is CDR3 alone, 42 bases in frame from the first base. The germline V gene encodes CDR1 SGHTA and CDR2 FQGNSA. V loses 9 bases of germline sequence and J loses 4 bases, and the interval between the two ends is 15 bases. Each collaborating institution followed its own protocols to collect whole blood in K2EDTA tubes. For TCRbeta analysis, collaborator samples were shipped as frozen whole blood, as isolated PBMCs, or as DNA extracted from either sample type. The clonotype was recovered from a woman of 80 years or more with acute or convalescent COVID-19. The sample taken for sequencing was peripheral blood. The rearranged chain carries TRBV7-2 and TRBJ1-4; confidence is insufficient to name the D gene. The CDR3 here reads CASKTGLNNEKLFF. The DNA sequence reads TGTGCCAGTAAGACTGGACTGAATAATGAAAAACTGTTTTTT. With the portions outside the CDR3 filled from the reference TRBV7-2 and TRBJ1-4 genes, the complete variable region becomes GAGVSQSPSNKVTEKGKDVELRCDPISGHTALYWYRQSLGQGLEFLIYFQGNSAPDKSGLPSDRFSAERTGGSVSTLTIQRTQQEDSAVYLCASKTGLNNEKLFFGSGTQLSVL.